These T cell receptor beta chains were read from a single sample in a study of blood T cell repertoires in COVID-19. Clones were sequenced by immunoSEQ multiplex PCR, and TCRdb holds only the in-frame ones, with some missing. The sample records approximately 170,000 clones, 88% being singletons. The sequencing sample was made of peripheral blood. The receptors here all came from a middle-aged man who had recovered from COVID-19. CDR3s include the opening cysteine and the closing phenylalanine or tryptophan. A D gene is named only where the DNA matches it firmly. Clone size appears in some rows only: once, few, many, or a class for an expanded clone.

j_call d_call clone_size v_call cdr3_nt cdr3_aa
TRBJ2-5 TRBD1 - TRBV29-1 TGCAGCGCACGGACAGGGGAGACCCAGTACTTC CSARTGETQYF
TRBJ1-1 TRBD1 - TRBV7-2 TGTGCCAGCAGCTTAACGGGACAGGGGAACACTGAAGCTTTCTTT CASSLTGQGNTEAFF
TRBJ1-2 TRBD1 few TRBV6-6 TGTGCCAGCAGCGGGACAGGGGCTAGCTACACCTTC CASSGTGASYTF
TRBJ2-3 - - TRBV2 TGTGCCAGCAGCGCCGGAGGGACCACGGGTGATACGCAGTATTTT CASSAGGTTGDTQYF
TRBJ2-7 - - TRBV6-1 TGTGCCAGCAGTGGAACCCGGGACACCACCTACGAGCAGTACTTC CASSGTRDTTYEQYF
TRBJ2-5 - - TRBV18 TGTGCCAGCTCAGCCGAACCGGGGGTGAGGGAGACCCAGTACTTC CASSAEPGVRETQYF
TRBJ2-1 - few TRBV5-4 TGTGCCAGCAGCGCCTCAGGGTCTTACAATGAGCAGTTCTTC CASSASGSYNEQFF
TRBJ1-2 - once TRBV21-1 TGTGCCATAAACTATGGCTACACCTTC CAINYGYTF
TRBJ2-2 TRBD1 - TRBV13 TGTGCCAGCAGCTTAGTTCGGGACAGGGCCACCGGGGAGCTGTTTTTT CASSLVRDRATGELFF
TRBJ2-2 - - TRBV5-1 TGCGCCAGCAGCTTCGCCGGGGAGCTGTTTTTT CASSFAGELFF
TRBJ2-7 - - TRBV28 TGTGCCACCAGGCAGGGGGGAGGCGAGCAGTACTTC CATRQGGGEQYF
TRBJ2-1 TRBD1 - TRBV9 TGTGCCAGCAGCGTAGGGGACAGGGGAAGCAATGAGCAGTTCTTC CASSVGDRGSNEQFF
TRBJ2-1 TRBD2 - TRBV5-8 TGTGCCAGCAGCTCCCTAGCGGGGGTAGACAATGAGCAGTTCTTC CASSSLAGVDNEQFF
TRBJ2-3 - - TRBV4-1 TGCGCCAGCAGTCCTAGCGTGCTACCGCAAGATACGCAGTATTTT CASSPSVLPQDTQYF
TRBJ2-7 TRBD2 - TRBV5-1 TGCGCCAGCAGCTTGGCCGGGGGGAACGAGCAGTACTTC CASSLAGGNEQYF
TRBJ2-7 TRBD1 - TRBV6-5 TGTGCCAGCAGTTACCAGGGACAGCATCAGTACTTC CASSYQGQHQYF
TRBJ2-2 - - TRBV12-5 TGTGCTAGTGCCACAGGGTTCGGGGAGCTGTTTTTT CASATGFGELFF
TRBJ2-5 - - TRBV12-3/TRBV12-4 TGTGCCAGCAGTCGCGGGTCCACCCAGTACTTC CASSRGSTQYF
TRBJ2-7 - - TRBV5-4 TGTGCCAGCAGCTTCGGTTTTTCCTACGAGCAGTACTTC CASSFGFSYEQYF
TRBJ1-5 - few TRBV19 TGTGCCAGTACGATGGCGGGTGGCAATCAGCCCCAGCATTTT CASTMAGGNQPQHF